Reported below is one T cell receptor (beta chain). This entry comes from a study of blood T cell repertoires in COVID-19. Study-wide background: COVID-19 samples from acute and convalescent phases originated in the United States, Italy and Spain.

The CDR3 has 19 amino acids. Original processing notes: Scientists estimated how many nucleated cells there were by amplifying reference gene primers. The method was immunoSEQ multiplex PCR; TCRdb's version includes in-frame clones alone and lacks a portion of them. That table furnishes V, J and clone size, whereas the DNA furnished D and trimming. The table lists about 88,000 clones, more than 90% of them singletons. The sample comprised peripheral blood. This rearrangement joins TRBV21-1 to TRBJ1-5; whether TRBD1, the table's D call, matches the DNA was not checked. TRBV21-1 is described as a pseudogene. The source is a man aged 55 to 70 with acute or convalescent COVID-19. The CDR3 coding sequence is TGTGCCAGCAGCATAATCAACAGGGGTCTTCGTTGGGGCGATCAGCCCCAGCATTTT. This translates into CASSIINRGLRWGDQPQHF.